This T cell receptor (beta chain) was found in a study of molecular identifiers for immune sequencing clone quantification. The use of previously described methods and listed TCR primers produced the bulk TCR libraries. TCRdb recomputed calls from the PCR reads with MiXCR, one row per CDR3 protein. The sample records approximately 680,000 distinct CDR3 sequences, 25% being singletons. Using 10%, 30% or 50% RNA, naive CD8 libraries were derived from around 20,000 to 990,000 sorted cells. This clonotype was recorded at least ten times. V dropped 1 base and J dropped 3; count of bases not matched to a gene: 7. The CDR3 has 15 residues. Germline CDR1 and CDR2: SGHRS and YFSETQ.

This receptor was taken from a human donor in good health. Some libraries in this study had Jurkat cell RNA spiked in. This chain links TRBV5-1 with TRBJ2-7; 7 bases line up with TRBD2. Material: naive CD8+ T cells from blood, with Jurkat cell RNA spiked in. Subset specified: FACS-sorted CD8+CD4-CCR7+CD45RA+ naive T cells. CDR3: CASSLKRGILYEQYF. The DNA of the CDR3 is TGCGCCAGCAGCTTGAAGCGGGGAATTCTCTACGAGCAGTACTTC.